This T cell receptor beta chain was profiled in a study of T cell changes during pregnancy in multiple sclerosis. With V trimmed by 2 bases and J by 0 bases, 7 bases remained unmatched. CDR1 is MRHNA, CDR2 SNTAGT, per germline. The CDR3 totals 16 residues. Produced via immunoSEQ multiplex PCR; TCRdb's table is partial and in-frame only. The data contain some 99,000 clones, approximately 93% of them singletons. The chain couples TRBV6-4 to TRBJ2-7, with 7 bases that match TRBD1. This sample comprised peripheral blood, obtained after pregnancy. This TCR derives from a female donor with multiple sclerosis, enrolled in a pregnancy study. CDR3 residues: CASSDHRGHSSYEQYF. Written as DNA, the CDR3 is TGTGCCAGCAGTGACCATAGGGGGCATAGCTCCTACGAGCAGTACTTC.